The 27 T cell receptor beta chains reported below all come from one sample, sequenced in a study of response to subunit inactivated influenza vaccine. TCRdb called the RT-PCR reads again in MiXCR, with one record for every CDR3 protein. The table has some 480,000 distinct CDR3 sequences, approximately 11% seen once. The material was PBMCs from blood, obtained roughly 48 days after vaccination. These receptors all stem from a man aged 45-60 years who received an inactivated influenza vaccine.

The gene calls are TRBV29-1 and TRBJ2-7; 16 bases match TRBD2. This CDR3 is built from 16 residues. The V and J ends lost 5 bases and 1 base, in that order; junction bases with no gene match: 5. CDR1 and CDR2 (germline): SQVTM, ANQGSEA. CDR3: CSVSGTSGRASYEQYF. CDR3 DNA sequence: TGCAGCGTTTCCGGGACTAGCGGGAGGGCGTCCTACGAGCAGTACTTC.

This clonotype was seen only a few times. J is TRBJ2-1 and V is TRBV2; D gene uncertain. Germline assignment: CDR1 SNHLY and CDR2 FYNNEI. V was trimmed by 1 base and J by 7 bases, leaving 5 bases between them. The CDR3 sequence is 12 residues long. The CDR3 protein is CASSEGSNEQFF. CDR3 bases: TGTGCCAGCAGTGAAGGTTCGAATGAGCAGTTCTTC.

This clonotype appeared many times. The V gene is TRBV7-2, the J gene TRBJ2-7; D not certain. The germline gives CDR1 SGHTA, CDR2 FQGNSA. This CDR3 has 12 amino acids. V was cut by 3 bases and J by 6 bases, with 9 bases left in between. CDR3: CASSFLVSEQYF. In nucleotides, the CDR3 is TGTGCCAGCAGCTTTCTCGTATCCGAGCAGTACTTC.

This clonotype showed up many times. This rearrangement joins TRBV5-6 to TRBJ2-1; maybe TRBD2 (5 bases). V lost 4 bases and J 9 bases, leaving 8 bases between the germline ends. This CDR3 is 11 amino acids long. Germline V gene sequence: CDR1 SGHDT, CDR2 YYEEEE. In DNA form, the CDR3 reads TGTGCCAGCAGCCTAGCCACTGAGCAGTTCTTC. Protein: CASSLATEQFF.

This clonotype was counted many times. V is TRBV25-1 and J is TRBJ2-3; 8 bases fit TRBD2. The CDR3 totals 16 residues. V lost 1 base and J lost 3; bases outside the gene matches: 6. Germline V gene sequence: CDR1 MGHDK, CDR2 SYGVNS. CDR3 sequence (DNA): TGTGCCAGCAGTGAATTGACTAGCGTTTTGACAGATACGCAGTATTTT. This sequence encodes CASSELTSVLTDTQYF.

This clonotype came up many times. The gene calls are TRBV6-1 and TRBJ2-3; 9 bases line up with TRBD1. CDR1 is MNHNS, CDR2 SASEGT, per germline. CDR3 length: 15 amino acids. The V and J ends lost 6 bases and 3 bases, in that order; junction bases with no gene match: 7. The CDR3 region has the DNA TGTGCCAGCAGAAAACAGGGGGCCAGGACAGATACGCAGTATTTT. This encodes CASRKQGARTDTQYF.

The chain recombines TRBV12-3 or TRBV12-4 with TRBJ1-1; a possible D gene is TRBD1 (6 bases). V gave up 4 bases and J gave up 4 bases, with 13 bases separating them. This CDR3 is 14 amino acids long. The CDR3 nucleotides read TGTGCCAGCAGTTCCGGCGGAGGGGGCACTGAAGCTTTCTTT. It is translated as CASSSGGGGTEAFF.

This clonotype has only one observation. V is TRBV18 and J is TRBJ2-7; D ambiguous. Trimming cost V 2 bases and J 2 bases, with 7 bases left between them. The V gene's germline CDR1 is KGHSH and CDR2 LQKENI. CDR3 length: 13 amino acids. The CDR3 region has the DNA TGTGCCAGCTCACCAGATAACGCCTACGAGCAGTACTTC. Protein sequence: CASSPDNAYEQYF.

The sample holds a few counts of this clonotype. J is TRBJ2-2 and V is TRBV5-1, with a weak D call TRBD1 (6 bases). Germline lookup yields CDR1 SGHRS and CDR2 YFSETQ. Trimming cost V 5 bases and J 4 bases, with 12 bases left between them. The CDR3 runs 14 residues. The chain's CDR3 is CASRSQGTTGELFF. The CDR3 DNA reads as TGCGCCAGCAGGAGTCAGGGGACCACCGGGGAGCTGTTTTTT.

V usage is TRBV20-1 and J usage is TRBJ2-1; 8 bases agree with TRBD2. From germline, CDR1 is DFQATT and CDR2 SNEGSKA (reference sequence). The CDR3 loop spans 14 amino acids. The trim removed 4 bases at V and 6 bases at J, leaving 8 bases unmatched. Here the CDR3 reads CSAIRAGLANEQFF. CDR3 sequence (DNA): TGCAGTGCTATTCGAGCCGGACTAGCCAATGAGCAGTTCTTC.

The chain joins TRBV10-3 to TRBJ2-1; 9 nucleotides match TRBD1. This CDR3 contains 15 residues. CDR1 and CDR2 from the germline V gene are ENHRY and SYGVKD. V was clipped by 5 bases and J by 3 bases; unmatched bases: 5. CDR3 loop: CAISLDRGFYNEQFF. The DNA of the CDR3 is TGTGCCATCAGTCTTGACAGGGGGTTCTACAATGAGCAGTTCTTC.

There are many counts of this clonotype. CDR3 sequence reads: CASSLDSRDEYF. CDR3 nucleotides: TGCGCCAGCAGCTTGGACTCACGGGACGAGTACTTC. V and J are TRBV5-1 and TRBJ2-7; D possibly matches TRBD1 or TRBD2 (5 bases each). V lost 0 bases to trimming and J lost 11 bases, with 12 bases between them. This CDR3 contains 12 residues. CDR1 and CDR2 from the germline V gene are SGHRS and YFSETQ. Full variable domain (missing parts from reference TRBV5-1 and TRBJ2-7): KAGVTQTPRYLIKTRGQQVTLSCSPISGHRSVSWYQQTPGQGLQFLFEYFSETQRNKGNFPGRFSGRQFSNSRSEMNVSTLELGDSALYLCASSLDSRDEYFGPGTRLTVT.

Ten or more counts support this clonotype. The gene calls are TRBV20-1 and TRBJ2-7; no firm D call. Trimming took 1 base from V and 5 from J, leaving 12 bases between them. The germline gives CDR1 DFQATT, CDR2 SNEGSKA (reference sequence). CDR3 length equals 13 residues. Written as DNA, the CDR3 is TGCAGTGCTAGAGTTGCCGGCGTCCACGAGCAGTACTTC. Its protein is CSARVAGVHEQYF.

This clonotype was recorded at least ten times. The V and J genes are TRBV12-3 or TRBV12-4 and TRBJ2-7, with TRBD2 matching 11 bases. The CDR3 loop spans 15 amino acids. Trimming removed 1 base from V and 5 bases from J; junction bases left unmatched: 4. This chain's CDR3 is CASSLGLAGGHEQYF. Here the CDR3 DNA reads TGTGCCAGCAGTTTAGGCTTAGCGGGGGGGCACGAGCAGTACTTC.

The J gene is TRBJ2-7, the V gene TRBV30; D assignment may be TRBD1 or TRBD2 (7 bases each). V was shortened by 3 bases and J by 6 bases, with 15 bases between the two germline ends. This CDR3 contains 13 residues. Germline values: CDR1 GTSNPN, CDR2 SVGIG (reference sequence). The CDR3 DNA is TGTGCCTGGAGCAGTACAGGGGAGGGCGAGCAGTACTTC. Amino acid sequence: CAWSSTGEGEQYF.

This clonotype appeared many times. This chain uses TRBV2 with TRBJ2-7; tentatively, D is TRBD1 (6 bases). The CDR3 has 14 amino acids. V was trimmed by 4 bases and J by 6 bases, leaving 16 bases between them. Germline V gene data show CDR1 as SNHLY and CDR2 as FYNNEI. This CDR3 reads CASSGIRGSREQYF. CDR3 nucleotides: TGTGCCAGCAGTGGTATAAGGGGGAGTCGCGAGCAGTACTTC.

In its sample, this clonotype was seen a few times. The chain combines TRBV29-1 with TRBJ1-1; the match to TRBD1 covers 7 bases. Germline V gene lookup returns CDR1 SQVTM and CDR2 ANQGSEA. The CDR3 contains 14 residues. Trimming cost V 1 base and J 5 bases; bases outside gene matches: 7. CDR3 region: CSVEGQGSWTEAFF. The CDR3 bases are TGCAGCGTTGAAGGACAGGGTTCGTGGACTGAAGCTTTCTTT. The full variable domain, with the rest looked up from reference TRBV29-1 and TRBJ1-1, is SAVISQKPSRDICQRGTSLTIQCQVDSQVTMMFWYRQQPGQSLTLIATANQGSEATYESGFVIDKFPISRPNLTFSTLTVSNMSPEDSSIYLCSVEGQGSWTEAFFGQGTRLTVV.

V and J are TRBV7-9 and TRBJ2-2; D remains unclear. The CDR3 totals 11 residues. V gave up 5 bases and J gave up 9 bases, with 7 bases separating them. Germline V gene lookup returns CDR1 SEHNR and CDR2 FQNEAQ (reference sequence). The CDR3 sequence is CASSRNRELFF. The DNA of the CDR3 is TGTGCCAGCAGCCGCAACCGGGAGCTGTTTTTT.

This clonotype was seen only a few times. V and J are TRBV7-6 and TRBJ1-4; TRBD1 agrees at 7 bases. Losses at the gene ends were 1 base for V and 3 bases for J; bases not matched to a gene: 5. This CDR3 region has 16 residues. Germline V lookup: CDR1 SGHVS, CDR2 FNYEAQ. The DNA for the CDR3 is TGTGCCAGCAGCTTAGATGACAGGGCGCCTAATGAAAAACTGTTTTTT. It specifies CASSLDDRAPNEKLFF. Variable domain in full (rest from reference TRBV7-6 and TRBJ1-4): GAGVSQSPRYKVTKRGQDVALRCDPISGHVSLYWYRQALGQGPEFLTYFNYEAQQDKSGLPNDRFSAERPEGSISTLTIQRTEQRDSAMYRCASSLDDRAPNEKLFFGSGTQLSVL.

The chain recombines TRBV2 with TRBJ1-1, with D tentatively TRBD1 (6 bases). The CDR3 runs 16 residues. CDR1 and CDR2 (germline): SNHLY, FYNNEI. The V end lost 5 bases, the J end lost 0 bases, and 16 bases lay between the germline ends. CDR3 region: CASSHPAQGMNTEAFF. The CDR3 DNA is TGTGCCAGCAGTCACCCCGCGCAGGGGATGAACACTGAAGCTTTCTTT.

The chain couples TRBV7-2 to TRBJ2-2, with D possibly being TRBD2 (6 bases). CDR1 and CDR2 (germline): SGHTA, FQGNSA. The CDR3 has 14 residues. V lost 4 bases, J lost 5 bases, and 11 bases lay in between. This chain's CDR3 is CASSSRDWTGELFF. DNA for the CDR3: TGTGCCAGCAGCTCCCGGGACTGGACCGGGGAGCTGTTTTTT.

This clonotype was counted only a few times. This chain links TRBV4-3 with TRBJ1-6; TRBD1 is a possible D gene (6 bases). The CDR3 is made up of 15 amino acids. From germline, CDR1 is LGHNA and CDR2 YSLEER. The germline V and J ends were trimmed by 0 bases and 10 bases, with 13 bases remaining between them. CDR3 in amino acids: CASSQDTQGNSPLHF. Written as DNA, the CDR3 is TGCGCCAGCAGCCAAGATACACAGGGAAACTCACCCCTCCACTTT.

The table lists this clonotype with a few counts. The chain employs TRBV11-1 and TRBJ2-3; 11 positions agree with TRBD2. Germline V gene data show CDR1 as SGHAT and CDR2 as FQDESV (reference sequence). V trimming: 4 bases; J trimming: 2 bases; junction bases outside the gene matches: 5. CDR3 length equals 16 residues. The CDR3 region is CASSSRGLAVTDTQYF. The CDR3 bases are TGTGCCAGCAGCTCAAGGGGACTAGCGGTCACAGATACGCAGTATTTT.

This clonotype was found a few times. V usage is TRBV7-9 and J usage is TRBJ1-1, with a tentative D call TRBD1 (6 bases). Looked up from germline, CDR1 is SEHNR and CDR2 is FQNEAQ (reference sequence). With 3 bases removed from V and 3 bases from J, the gap between germline ends came to 11 bases. This CDR3 has 14 residues. This CDR3 is CASSFQGRDTEAFF. The CDR3, as DNA: TGTGCCAGCAGCTTTCAGGGGCGGGACACTGAAGCTTTCTTT.

This clonotype was seen at least ten times. The chain uses TRBV3-1 and TRBJ2-3; no definite D call. Germline CDR1 and CDR2: LGHDT and YNNKEL (reference sequence). This CDR3 has 15 amino acids. Trimming shortened V by 0 bases and J by 1 base, and 8 bases separated the two germline ends. CDR3 sequence reads: CASSQEGGGTDTQYF. The CDR3 DNA follows: TGTGCCAGCAGCCAAGAAGGCGGAGGCACAGATACGCAGTATTTT.

This clonotype appeared a few times. This chain uses TRBV29-1 with TRBJ2-5, with 8 bases lining up with TRBD1. The CDR3 totals 13 residues. Unmatched junction bases numbered 12, after V lost 6 bases and J lost 9 bases. The germline CDR1 and CDR2 sequences are SQVTM and ANQGSEA. CDR3 protein: CSVKDRAPTAQYF. In nucleotides, the CDR3 is TGCAGCGTCAAGGACAGGGCCCCCACGGCCCAGTACTTC.

The chain couples TRBV7-2 to TRBJ2-3, with TRBD2 identical over 10 bases. The CDR3 runs to 16 residues. J was trimmed by 3 bases and V by 1 base; bases with no gene match: 4. Germline CDR1 SGHTA, CDR2 FQGNSA. The CDR3 spells CASSLVAGGTTDTQYF. CDR3 nucleotide sequence: TGTGCCAGCAGCTTAGTAGCGGGGGGCACGACAGATACGCAGTATTTT.